This passage covers 2 T cell receptor beta chains from one sample sequenced in a study of T-cell reconstitution after alpha-beta-depleted transplantation in children. Unique molecular identifiers were incorporated during preparation of the TCRbeta library. TCRdb called the PCR reads again in MiXCR, with one record for every CDR3 protein. The table records 200,000 to 300,000 distinct CDR3 sequences, around 25% of them present only once. The sample in question was PBMCs, obtained before TCRalphabeta/CD19-depleted stem cell transplant. These receptors originate from a girl aged 2 to 10 with Fanconi anemia, due to receive a stem cell transplant.

The rearrangement links TRBV11-2 to TRBJ2-1; 9 positions agree with TRBD2. Germline CDR1 is SGHAT and CDR2 is FQNNGV. The CDR3 covers 16 residues. The ends lost 5 bases at V and 2 bases at J; junction bases unmatched: 7. The CDR3 nucleotides are TGTGCCAGCAGCGCCCTAGCGGGGAAAACCTACAATGAGCAGTTCTTC. Protein: CASSALAGKTYNEQFF.

The table lists this clonotype with many counts. One end of the junction fails to match germline, which may point to a read error. The rearrangement uses TRBV27 and TRBJ2-1; no clear D. The CDR3 length is 10 residues. Germline V gene lookup returns CDR1 MNHEY and CDR2 SMNVEV (reference sequence). The CDR3 protein is CASSEEKSVF. The CDR3 bases are TGTGCCAGCAGCGAAGAGAAGTCGGTCTTC.